The 15 T cell receptor beta chains presented below share a single source sample, sequenced in a study of T-cell reconstitution after alpha-beta-depleted transplantation in children. A library of TCRbeta sequences, prepared with unique molecular identifiers, was generated. One entry per CDR3 protein results from TCRdb running MiXCR on the PCR reads. The sample holds some 200,000 distinct CDR3 sequences, 6% to 7% seen once. The input for sequencing was PBMCs from the stem cell graft donor, taken from the stem cell graft. The receptor source for this set is a human donor who donated a stem cell graft to a child with Wiskott-Aldrich syndrome.

As DNA, the CDR3 is TGCGCCAGCAGTACACAAGGACAGGGGGCGCGGACCGGGGAGCTGTTTTTT. Translated, it gives CASSTQGQGARTGELFF. The chain carries TRBV4-1 and TRBJ2-2; the match to TRBD1 covers 11 bases. V trimming: 6 bases; J trimming: 5 bases; junction bases outside the gene matches: 11. The CDR3 covers 17 residues. Looked up from germline, CDR1 is MGHRA and CDR2 is YSYEKL.

This clonotype was counted only a few times. This CDR3 is CASSFFVTSEDSTDTQYF. For the CDR3, the DNA is TGTGCCAGCAGCTTTTTCGTGACTAGCGAAGATAGCACAGATACGCAGTATTTT. This chain joins TRBV7-6 and TRBJ2-3; 8 nucleotides agree with TRBD2. Trimming removed 3 bases from V and 0 bases from J; junction bases left unmatched: 11. Germline V gene data show CDR1 as SGHVS and CDR2 as FNYEAQ. The CDR3 has 18 residues.

This clonotype showed up many times. The chain combines TRBV5-1 with TRBJ1-1, with D unresolved. Germline loops: CDR1 SGHRS, CDR2 YFSETQ. V was trimmed by 4 bases and J by 1 base, leaving 11 bases between them. The CDR3 runs 14 residues. The CDR3 DNA sequence: TGCGCCAGCAGCATTCGGGAGTCGAACACTGAAGCTTTCTTT. Protein sequence: CASSIRESNTEAFF.

In this sample, this clonotype turned up many times. The chain links TRBV27 to TRBJ2-7, with 7 bases fitting TRBD1. The germline V gene encodes CDR1 MNHEY and CDR2 SMNVEV (reference sequence). CDR3 length: 15 amino acids. J gave up 3 bases and V 6 bases, and 11 bases lay outside the gene matches. CDR3 sequence: CASSPPGQQNYEQYF. The CDR3 DNA follows: TGTGCCAGCAGCCCACCGGGACAGCAGAACTACGAGCAGTACTTC.

This clonotype was observed many times. The chain carries TRBV6-5 and TRBJ2-3, with 8 positions matching TRBD2. The CDR3 loop spans 14 amino acids. Trimming at V came to 4 bases and at J to 3 bases, leaving 3 bases not matched to a gene. Looked up from germline, CDR1 is MNHEY and CDR2 is SVGAGI. The CDR3 DNA follows: TGTGCCAGCAGTTTCGCTAGCGGGACAGATACGCAGTATTTT. Protein sequence: CASSFASGTDTQYF.

This clonotype came up many times. V is TRBV10-2 and J is TRBJ1-1, with a possible D match to TRBD1 (6 bases). V lost 7 bases, J lost 1 base, and 10 bases lay in between. Germline V gene sequence: CDR1 WSHSY, CDR2 SAAADI. The CDR3 contains 13 residues. CDR3 sequence (DNA): TGCGCCAGCATCGGACAGCAGAACACTGAAGCTTTCTTT. Its protein product is CASIGQQNTEAFF.

This clonotype showed up many times. J is TRBJ1-3 and V is TRBV7-2; D possibly corresponds to TRBD1 (6 bases). This CDR3 region has 16 residues. CDR1 is SGHTA, CDR2 FQGNSA, per germline. V lost 5 bases, J lost 0 bases, and 14 bases lay in between. This CDR3 is CASSLTGFFSGNTIYF. CDR3 DNA: TGTGCCAGCAGCCTCACAGGGTTCTTCTCTGGAAACACCATATATTTT.

In its sample, this clonotype was seen many times. The V and J genes are TRBV12-3 or TRBV12-4 and TRBJ2-5; perhaps TRBD1 as D (6 bases). V was clipped by 7 bases and J by 4 bases, with 13 bases between them. This CDR3 has 13 amino acids. As DNA, the CDR3 is TGTGCCAGCACCACGGGACACAGAGAGACCCAGTACTTC. Translation gives CASTTGHRETQYF.

This clonotype has ten or more counts. V and J are TRBV10-3 and TRBJ1-3; no firm D call. The germline gives CDR1 ENHRY, CDR2 SYGVKD. This CDR3 region has 18 residues. The V end lost 0 bases, the J end lost 0 bases, and 15 bases lay between the germline ends. CDR3: CAISESTRQLVSGNTIYF. The DNA for the CDR3 is TGTGCCATCAGTGAGTCGACCCGGCAGCTAGTCTCTGGAAACACCATATATTTT.

Ten or more counts support this clonotype. The chain recombines TRBV25-1 with TRBJ1-5; possible D gene TRBD1, 5 bases. The germline gives CDR1 MGHDK, CDR2 SYGVNS. Trimming left V 8 bases short and J 5 bases short, with 19 bases between. The CDR3 loop spans 15 amino acids. CDR3 bases: TGTGCCAGCGCGGACACCCGCGACGCCGATCAGCCCCAGCATTTT. Translating gives CASADTRDADQPQHF.

This clonotype was counted ten times or more. The chain joins TRBV5-6 to TRBJ2-3, with TRBD2 matching 15 bases. The CDR3 covers 20 residues. In germline, CDR1 is SGHDT, CDR2 YYEEEE. V gave up 4 bases and J gave up 1 base; unmatched junction bases: 13. CDR3 sequence (DNA): TGTGCCAGCAGCCAAGGACTAGCGGGAGGGCCAAGGACCCGCACAGATACGCAGTATTTT. Encoded protein: CASSQGLAGGPRTRTDTQYF.

This clonotype was seen repeatedly, ten times or more. The chain combines TRBV12-3 or TRBV12-4 with TRBJ1-4; D gene unclear. Trimming pared 5 bases from V and 4 bases from J, leaving 11 bases between. The CDR3 is 14 amino acids. The CDR3 DNA sequence: TGTGCCAGCAGTCCCCGTGGCTTTAATGAAAAACTGTTTTTT. Translation: CASSPRGFNEKLFF.

This clonotype was seen at least ten times. The V gene is TRBV7-8, the J gene TRBJ1-5; D unresolved. Trimming took 5 bases from V and 4 from J, leaving 12 bases between them. There are 14 residues in the CDR3. The germline V gene has CDR1 SGHVS and CDR2 FQNEAQ. CDR3 loop: CASSRGRLNQPQHF. The CDR3 DNA reads TGTGCCAGCAGCCGCGGACGGTTAAATCAGCCCCAGCATTTT.

The J gene is TRBJ1-3, the V gene TRBV30, with a weak D call TRBD1 (5 bases). Between the trimmed V and J ends, which lost 3 bases and 0 bases, there was a span of 12 bases. Germline assignment: CDR1 GTSNPN and CDR2 SVGIG (reference sequence). This CDR3 has 15 amino acids. The CDR3 loop is CAWRSGRNSGNTIYF. The DNA of the CDR3 is TGTGCCTGGAGATCGGGACGGAACTCTGGAAACACCATATATTTT.

The chain is built from TRBV15 and TRBJ2-5; possible D gene TRBD2, 5 bases. The CDR3 loop spans 16 amino acids. Trimming left V 1 base short and J 5 bases short, with 17 bases between. Germline V gene data show CDR1 as LNHNV and CDR2 as YYDKDF (reference sequence). CDR3 sequence reads: CATSRGRLVREETQYF. CDR3 DNA: TGTGCCACCAGCAGAGGTCGGCTGGTTAGGGAGGAGACCCAGTACTTC. Together with reference TRBV15 and TRBJ2-5, the CDR3 gives the full variable domain: DAMVIQNPRYQVTQFGKPVTLSCSQTLNHNVMYWYQQKSSQAPKLLFHYYDKDFNNEADTPDNFQSRRPNTSFCFLDIRSPGLGDTAMYLCATSRGRLVREETQYFGPGTRLLVL.